Following are 15 T cell receptor beta chains from one sample sequenced in a study of blood T cells in healthy people across ages. It was with a sample-barcoded 5' primer and a J-beta primer mix that a second PCR of roughly 6 to 12 cycles was run. TCRdb reprocessed the 5' RACE reads with MiXCR, giving one entry per CDR3 protein. The sample has about 1,400,000 distinct CDR3 sequences; 42% are singletons. Input material: blood. These receptors were taken from a woman aged 18-29 years in good health.

This clonotype was observed a handful of times. The chain combines TRBV4-1 with TRBJ1-6; TRBD1 aligns across 9 bases. V was clipped by 1 base and J by 6 bases; unmatched bases: 10. This CDR3 contains 18 residues. Looked up from germline, CDR1 is MGHRA and CDR2 is YSYEKL. The CDR3 nucleotides read TGCGCCAGCAGCCAAGTCCCCGACAGGGGGTTAGGTAATTCACCCCTCCACTTT. Protein: CASSQVPDRGLGNSPLHF.

The rearrangement links TRBV2 to TRBJ1-2; weak D call: TRBD1 (6 bases). Germline values: CDR1 SNHLY, CDR2 FYNNEI. This CDR3 is 14 amino acids long. V was trimmed by 0 bases and J by 4 bases, leaving 9 bases between them. CDR3 region: CASSEARTVYGYTF. The CDR3 DNA sequence: TGTGCCAGCAGTGAAGCAAGGACAGTCTATGGCTACACCTTC. The full variable domain, its missing parts supplied by reference TRBV2 and TRBJ1-2, is EPEVTQTPSHQVTQMGQEVILRCVPISNHLYFYWYRQILGQKVEFLVSFYNNEISEKSEIFDDQFSVERPDGSNFTLKIRSTKLEDSAMYFCASSEARTVYGYTFGSGTRLTVV.

V and J are TRBV11-2 and TRBJ2-5, with 7 bases aligning to TRBD1. V lost 1 base, J lost 5 bases, and 7 bases stayed unmatched. CDR3 length: 15 residues. Germline values: CDR1 SGHAT, CDR2 FQNNGV. As DNA, the CDR3 is TGTGCCAGCAGCTTAGCCCCAGGGGGAAGGGAGACCCAGTACTTC. This codes for CASSLAPGGRETQYF.

The J gene is TRBJ1-2, the V gene TRBV30; no reliable D call. The CDR3 consists of 12 residues. Per germline, CDR1 GTSNPN and CDR2 SVGIG (reference sequence). The V end was cut by 5 bases, the J end by 5 bases, with 12 bases between. This CDR3 is CAWLSASYGYTF. Here the CDR3 DNA reads TGTGCCTGGCTTTCGGCCTCGTATGGCTACACCTTC. Full variable domain (outside the CDR3, taken from reference TRBV30 and TRBJ1-2): SQTIHQWPATLVQPVGSPLSLECTVEGTSNPNLYWYRQAAGRGLQLLFYSVGIGQISSEVPQNLSASRPQDRQFILSSKKLLLSDSGFYLCAWLSASYGYTFGSGTRLTVV.

About this clonotype: This may be a read error: a much more frequent sequence differs by one nucleotide. The CDR3 here is CASSPGDPYNEQFF. The CDR3 nucleotides read TGCGCCAGCAGCCCAGGTGACCCCTACAATGAGCAGTTCTTC. The gene calls are TRBV5-1 and TRBJ2-1; no firm D call. The CDR3 runs to 14 residues. The V end lost 4 bases, the J end lost 2 bases, and 10 bases lay between the germline ends. CDR1 is SGHRS, CDR2 YFSETQ, per germline.

This clonotype was seen only a few times. This chain joins TRBV20-1 and TRBJ2-5; 14 nucleotides align to TRBD2. The DNA end lines up better with TRBJ2-7; the J call may be wrong. The CDR3 has 15 residues. CDR1 is DFQATT, CDR2 SNEGSKA, per germline (reference sequence). CDR3 loop: CSAREGTSGRVEQYF. In DNA form, the CDR3 reads TGCAGTGCTAGAGAGGGGACTAGCGGGAGAGTCGAGCAGTACTTC.

V is TRBV12-3 or TRBV12-4 and J is TRBJ1-4, with a possible D match to TRBD1 (6 bases). CDR3 length equals 14 residues. The V and J ends lost 5 bases and 8 bases respectively, with 15 bases between them. The CDR3 here is CASSVSDRDEKLFF. CDR3 sequence (DNA): TGTGCCAGCAGTGTATCGGACAGAGACGAAAAACTGTTTTTT.

In this sample, this clonotype turned up a few times. V and J are TRBV24-1 and TRBJ2-3; D call uncertain. The CDR3 spans 14 residues. Germline V gives CDR1 KGHDR, CDR2 SFDVKD. Trimming took off 9 bases at V and 4 bases at J, with 16 bases between the two ends. Here the CDR3 reads CATGPSMGSDTQYF. The DNA for the CDR3 is TGTGCCACCGGCCCCTCCATGGGCTCAGATACGCAGTATTTT.

V is TRBV5-8 and J is TRBJ2-3, with 7 nucleotides matching TRBD1. This CDR3 region has 13 residues. J lost 4 bases, V lost 4 bases, and 3 bases had no gene match. Germline V gene sequence: CDR1 SGHTS, CDR2 YDEGEE. Here the CDR3 DNA reads TGTGCCAGCAGCCCGGACAGGTCAGATACGCAGTATTTT. Translated, it gives CASSPDRSDTQYF.

This chain joins TRBV7-2 and TRBJ2-1; D gene unclear. The CDR3 runs to 14 residues. V was pared by 5 bases and J by 9 bases, with 17 bases between. CDR1 is SGHTA and CDR2 is FQGNSA in the germline V gene. In DNA, the CDR3 is TGTGCCAGCAGCGGCCGTGCAGGAGTGGGTGAGCAGTTCTTC. It specifies CASSGRAGVGEQFF. Combining the CDR3 with reference TRBV7-2 and TRBJ2-1 gives the whole variable domain GAGVSQSPSNKVTEKGKDVELRCDPISGHTALYWYRQSLGQGLEFLIYFQGNSAPDKSGLPSDRFSAERTGGSVSTLTIQRTQQEDSAVYLCASSGRAGVGEQFFGPGTRLTVL.

This clonotype was seen a few times. This rearrangement joins TRBV29-1 to TRBJ2-7, with D unclear. Germline CDR1 SQVTM, CDR2 ANQGSEA. The CDR3 contains 12 residues. V gave up 4 bases and J gave up 6 bases, with 13 bases separating them. CDR3 sequence: CSVVPGSGEQYF. CDR3 in DNA: TGCAGCGTTGTGCCCGGATCGGGCGAGCAGTACTTC.

This clonotype was found a few times. The genes are TRBV9 and TRBJ2-7, with D possibly being TRBD1 (6 bases). The CDR3 sequence is 13 residues long. Trimming removed 0 bases at V and 3 bases at J, with 7 bases between. Germline loops: CDR1 SGDLS, CDR2 YYNGEE. The CDR3: CASSVGQDYEQYF. The CDR3 region has the DNA TGTGCCAGCAGCGTAGGACAGGACTACGAGCAGTACTTC.

The V call is TRBV29-1, the J call TRBJ2-7; maybe TRBD1 (6 bases). Germline V lookup: CDR1 SQVTM, CDR2 ANQGSEA. The length of the CDR3 is 15 residues. V shed 4 bases and J shed 3 bases, with 19 bases lying between them. The CDR3 spells CSVARPTGHHYEQYF. DNA of the CDR3: TGCAGCGTTGCACGCCCGACAGGACACCACTACGAGCAGTACTTC.

This clonotype was counted only a few times. The rearrangement uses TRBV6-1 and TRBJ2-3; TRBD1 is a possible D gene (6 bases). The CDR3 covers 14 residues. Germline CDR1 reads MNHNS; CDR2 reads SASEGT. Trimming removed 5 bases from V and 2 bases from J, with 11 bases in between. The CDR3 reads CASSIGGFTDTQYF. The CDR3 region has the DNA TGTGCCAGCAGTATTGGGGGCTTCACAGATACGCAGTATTTT.

The chain joins TRBV12-3 or TRBV12-4 to TRBJ1-5; a possible D gene is TRBD1 (6 bases). The ends were cut back, 9 bases at V and 5 bases at J, with 23 bases in the middle. The CDR3 totals 16 residues. CDR3 in amino acids: CASRERGESLDQPQHF. The CDR3 nucleotides are TGTGCCAGTAGGGAAAGGGGGGAGAGCTTAGATCAGCCCCAGCATTTT.